The subject of this entry is one T cell receptor (beta chain). This entry belongs to a study of CD8+CD57+ T cells in acquired aplastic anemia. Study-wide background: Isolated CD4+ and CD8+ cells, once sorted, yielded DNA averaging 3.2 ug.

TCR beta VDJ combinations and CDR3 sequences were profiled from genomic DNA. TCRdb reprocessed the reads with MiXCR, giving one entry per CDR3 protein. In the table there are some 180,000 distinct CDR3 sequences, 45% to 60% of which are singletons. In germline, CDR1 is SNHLY, CDR2 FYNNEI. The CDR3 totals 14 residues. V lost 6 bases and J 4 bases, leaving 13 bases between the germline ends. Patients sequenced had flow cytometry evidence of CD8+CD57+ cell expansion. The chain uses TRBV2 and TRBJ1-5; possible D gene TRBD1, 5 bases. This TCR came from a human donor with aplastic anemia. Sequenced: sorted CD4+, CD8+, or CD8+CD57+ T cells (not recorded which) from PBMCs. CDR3 loop: CASRTGTGNQPQHF. CDR3 bases: TGTGCCAGCAGAACTGGGACGGGAAATCAGCCCCAGCATTTT. Looking up the rest from reference TRBV2 and TRBJ1-5 gives the full variable domain: EPEVTQTPSHQVTQMGQEVILRCVPISNHLYFYWYRQILGQKVEFLVSFYNNEISEKSEIFDDQFSVERPDGSNFTLKIRSTKLEDSAMYFCASRTGTGNQPQHFGDGTRLSIL.